Listed below are T cell receptor beta chains from one sample, sequenced in a study of cytomegalovirus exposure and HLA in healthy donors. Here immunoSEQ multiplex PCR was the method, and the copy in TCRdb shows in-frame clones only, minus some. Of 150,000 to 200,000 clones listed, roughly four fifths were seen once; the top ten hold about 2.7%. The sequenced material came from PBMCs. The receptors stem from a male donor in good health and CMV-seronegative. CDR3s include the opening cysteine and the closing phenylalanine or tryptophan. The D gene is left open where the match is weak. For some rows the clone size is stated as once, few or many, or as a class when expanded; others skip it.

CDR3: CASSLNRDRGRNEQFF
DNA: TGTGCCAGCAGCTTAAACCGGGACAGGGGACGGAATGAGCAGTTCTTC
J: TRBJ2-1
D: TRBD1
V: TRBV7-3
size: -

CDR3: CASSLELYPTRGLPLGEKLFF
DNA: TGTGCCAGCAGCTTAGAGTTGTACCCAACCAGGGGTCTTCCGTTGGGGGAAAAACTGTTTTTT
J: TRBJ1-4
D: -
V: TRBV7-6
size: -

CDR3: CSVEQEAFF
DNA: TGCAGCGTAGAACAAGAAGCTTTCTTT
J: TRBJ1-1
D: -
V: TRBV29-1
size: -

CDR3: CASSLVGLGEETQYF
DNA: TGTGCCAGCAGCTTAGTAGGTCTAGGGGAAGAGACCCAGTACTTC
J: TRBJ2-5
D: -
V: TRBV7-6
size: -

CDR3: CASSPVSTGGLSEQYF
DNA: TGCGCCAGCAGCCCTGTTTCGACAGGGGGTCTGTCGGAGCAGTACTTC
J: TRBJ2-7
D: TRBD1
V: TRBV4-1
size: -

CDR3: CASSPTGVGNTIYF
DNA: TGTGCCAGCAGCCCGACAGGGGTTGGAAACACCATATATTTT
J: TRBJ1-3
D: TRBD1
V: TRBV28
size: -

CDR3: CASSTGKGVGSFTDTQYF
DNA: TGTGCCAGCAGTACAGGGAAGGGTGTCGGGTCCTTCACAGATACGCAGTATTTT
J: TRBJ2-3
D: -
V: TRBV27
size: -

CDR3: CASSELSESTQYF
DNA: TGTGCCAGCAGTGAATTAAGCGAGTCTACGCAGTATTTT
J: TRBJ2-3
D: -
V: TRBV6-1
size: -

CDR3: CASSFRDRSYGGANVLTF
DNA: TGTGCCAGTAGTTTCCGGGACAGGTCGTATGGAGGGGCCAACGTCCTGACTTTC
J: TRBJ2-6
D: TRBD1
V: TRBV19
size: once

CDR3: CASRESYNEQFF
DNA: TGTGCCAGCAGAGAGTCCTACAATGAGCAGTTCTTC
J: TRBJ2-1
D: -
V: TRBV28
size: once

CDR3: CASSLSRGETQYF
DNA: TGCGCCAGCAGCCTCTCAAGGGGTGAGACCCAGTACTTC
J: TRBJ2-5
D: -
V: TRBV4-3
size: few

CDR3: CASSVDRGSYNEQFF
DNA: TGTGCCAGCAGCGTGGACAGGGGGTCGTACAATGAGCAGTTCTTC
J: TRBJ2-1
D: TRBD1
V: TRBV9
size: -

CDR3: CASSKTRITDTQYF
DNA: TGTGCCAGCAGTAAAACTAGGATCACAGATACGCAGTATTTT
J: TRBJ2-3
D: -
V: TRBV6-6
size: few

CDR3: CASSFRNEDGYTF
DNA: TGTGCCAGCAGTTTCAGAAATGAGGATGGCTACACCTTC
J: TRBJ1-2
D: -
V: TRBV28
size: -

CDR3: CATDTEAFF
DNA: TGTGCCACAGACACTGAAGCTTTCTTT
J: TRBJ1-1
D: -
V: TRBV6-1
size: -

CDR3: CAWTSRSEQFF
DNA: TGTGCCTGGACGTCGCGGAGTGAGCAGTTCTTC
J: TRBJ2-1
D: -
V: TRBV30
size: -

CDR3: CASSLGGWGANVLTF
DNA: TGTGCCAGCAGTTTGGGGGGGTGGGGGGCCAACGTCCTGACTTTC
J: TRBJ2-6
D: TRBD2
V: TRBV27
size: -

CDR3: CASTQGSGNTIYF
DNA: TGTGCCAGCACCCAGGGCTCTGGAAACACCATATATTTT
J: TRBJ1-3
D: -
V: TRBV28
size: -

CDR3: CASSFARGADTEAFF
DNA: TGTGCCAGCAGTTTCGCCAGGGGCGCAGATACTGAAGCTTTCTTT
J: TRBJ1-1
D: -
V: TRBV2
size: -

CDR3: CASKRWGQADTEAFF
DNA: TGTGCCAGCAAGAGGTGGGGACAGGCGGATACTGAAGCTTTCTTT
J: TRBJ1-1
D: TRBD1
V: TRBV6-6
size: -

CDR3: CASTGTLDNEQFF
DNA: TGTGCCAGCACCGGGACACTGGACAATGAGCAGTTCTTC
J: TRBJ2-1
D: -
V: TRBV21-1
size: -

CDR3: CASSLLAGVNEQFF
DNA: TGTGCCAGCAGTTTGTTAGCGGGAGTAAATGAGCAGTTCTTC
J: TRBJ2-1
D: TRBD2
V: TRBV28
size: -

CDR3: CASSQEAAGYQPQHF
DNA: TGCGCCAGCAGCCAAGAGGCGGCAGGGTATCAGCCCCAGCACTTC
J: TRBJ1-5
D: -
V: TRBV4-3
size: once

CDR3: CASSLGQSKNIQYF
DNA: TGTGCCAGCAGCTTGGGGCAGTCCAAAAACATTCAGTACTTC
J: TRBJ2-4
D: -
V: TRBV5-4
size: -

CDR3: CASSLRGGNSYEQYF
DNA: TGTGCCAGCAGTCTGCGGGGGGGCAACTCCTACGAGCAGTACTTC
J: TRBJ2-7
D: TRBD2
V: TRBV5-6
size: once

CDR3: CASSDTGPSRKLFF
DNA: TGTGCCAGCAGCGACACAGGGCCCTCGCGGAAACTGTTTTTT
J: TRBJ1-4
D: -
V: TRBV11-2
size: few

CDR3: CAWSGMGGNEQYF
DNA: TGTGCCTGGAGTGGAATGGGGGGGAACGAGCAGTACTTC
J: TRBJ2-7
D: TRBD2
V: TRBV30
size: -

CDR3: CAWSRGLKEQYF
DNA: TGTGCCTGGAGCCGCGGACTTAAAGAGCAGTACTTC
J: TRBJ2-7
D: -
V: TRBV30
size: -

CDR3: CASSARGGGVAKNIQYF
DNA: TGTGCCAGCAGTGCCCGCGGGGGGGGCGTTGCCAAAAACATTCAGTACTTC
J: TRBJ2-4
D: TRBD2
V: TRBV6-1
size: few

CDR3: CATSRATGYHSPLHF
DNA: TGTGCCACCAGCAGAGCGACAGGATATCATTCACCCCTCCACTTT
J: TRBJ1-6
D: -
V: TRBV15
size: -

CDR3: CASSGLAALGEQFF
DNA: TGTGCCAGCAGTGGACTAGCGGCTCTGGGTGAGCAGTTCTTC
J: TRBJ2-1
D: TRBD2
V: TRBV27
size: -

CDR3: CSSSLGLQGGQPQHF
DNA: TGTTCCAGCAGCTTAGGTTTACAGGGCGGCCAGCCCCAGCATTTT
J: TRBJ1-5
D: -
V: TRBV7-9
size: -

CDR3: CASSRDRASQPQHF
DNA: TGTGCCAGCAGTAGGGACAGGGCAAGTCAGCCCCAGCATTTT
J: TRBJ1-5
D: TRBD1
V: TRBV6-1
size: -

CDR3: CASSRGSPGTGSYEQYF
DNA: TGTGCCAGCAGCAGAGGCAGCCCCGGGACAGGTTCCTACGAGCAGTACTTC
J: TRBJ2-7
D: TRBD1
V: TRBV16
size: -

CDR3: CASRAGTRDTEAFF
DNA: TGTGCCAGCAGAGCCGGGACACGAGACACTGAAGCTTTCTTT
J: TRBJ1-1
D: -
V: TRBV7-9
size: -

CDR3: CASRTGVVDGYTF
DNA: TGTGCCTCCCGGACAGGGGTTGTGGATGGCTACACCTTC
J: TRBJ1-2
D: TRBD1
V: TRBV6-1
size: -

CDR3: CAQRTKLAGGMIEQFF
DNA: TGTGCCCAGCGCACCAAACTAGCGGGGGGAATGATTGAGCAGTTCTTC
J: TRBJ2-1
D: TRBD2
V: TRBV30
size: -

CDR3: CASSQELSRTSGHTDTQYF
DNA: TGCGCCAGCAGCCAAGAGTTGTCCAGAACTAGCGGTCACACAGATACGCAGTATTTT
J: TRBJ2-3
D: TRBD2
V: TRBV4-3
size: -

CDR3: CASSYSSRGRGQPQHF
DNA: TGTGCCAGCAGTTACTCCAGCAGGGGTAGGGGTCAGCCCCAGCATTTT
J: TRBJ1-5
D: -
V: TRBV6-5
size: -

CDR3: CASSAGTSGSYEQYF
DNA: TGTGCCAGCAGCGCCGGGACTAGCGGGAGCTACGAGCAGTACTTC
J: TRBJ2-7
D: TRBD2
V: TRBV9
size: -

CDR3: CASTPGAGGREQYF
DNA: TGTGCCAGTACCCCAGGAGCGGGAGGACGGGAGCAGTACTTC
J: TRBJ2-7
D: TRBD2
V: TRBV19
size: -

CDR3: CASWSVVNEGTQYF
DNA: TGTGCCAGCTGGTCGGTGGTGAATGAGGGCACGCAGTATTTT
J: TRBJ2-3
D: -
V: TRBV6-5
size: -

CDR3: CASPQIYEQYF
DNA: TGTGCCAGCCCACAGATTTACGAGCAGTACTTC
J: TRBJ2-7
D: -
V: TRBV5-6
size: -

CDR3: CASSLGASGYGYTF
DNA: TGTGCCAGCAGCTTGGGGGCCTCCGGCTATGGCTACACCTTC
J: TRBJ1-2
D: -
V: TRBV5-4
size: -

CDR3: CASSQDRGRYEQYF
DNA: TGCGCCAGCAGCCAAGATCGGGGTCGCTACGAGCAGTACTTC
J: TRBJ2-7
D: -
V: TRBV4-3
size: -

CDR3: CASSLGRLNEQFF
DNA: TGTGCCAGCAGTTTAGGGAGACTCAATGAGCAGTTCTTC
J: TRBJ2-1
D: -
V: TRBV28
size: -

CDR3: CASSQGTGGLGKPQHF
DNA: TGCGCCAGCAGTCAAGGGACAGGGGGCTTAGGTAAGCCCCAGCATTTT
J: TRBJ1-5
D: TRBD1
V: TRBV23-1
size: -

CDR3: CAWRDYRSGQYF
DNA: TGTGCCTGGAGGGACTACAGGTCGGGGCAGTACTTC
J: TRBJ2-7
D: -
V: TRBV30
size: -

CDR3: CASSSPLGGSGNTIYF
DNA: TGTGCCAGCAGTTCCCCCCTGGGGGGTTCTGGAAACACCATATATTTT
J: TRBJ1-3
D: -
V: TRBV28
size: -

CDR3: CASTGGSGQLNEKLFF
DNA: TGTGCCAGCACAGGGGGGTCGGGACAGCTAAATGAAAAACTGTTTTTT
J: TRBJ1-4
D: TRBD1
V: TRBV27
size: -

CDR3: CASSLVGGRDTEAFF
DNA: TGTGCCAGCAGCTTAGTAGGGGGGAGGGACACTGAAGCTTTCTTT
J: TRBJ1-1
D: -
V: TRBV7-6
size: -

CDR3: CASSAGGRGNTEAFF
DNA: TGCGCCAGCAGTGCAGGGGGGCGGGGGAACACTGAAGCTTTCTTT
J: TRBJ1-1
D: TRBD1
V: TRBV23-1
size: -

CDR3: CASSLSYTGELFF
DNA: TGTGCCAGCAGCTTAAGCTACACCGGGGAGCTGTTTTTT
J: TRBJ2-2
D: -
V: TRBV7-2
size: -

CDR3: CASSPFGLAGGPNGNEQYF
DNA: TGTGCCAGCAGCCCCTTCGGACTAGCGGGAGGGCCTAATGGTAACGAGCAGTACTTC
J: TRBJ2-7
D: TRBD2
V: TRBV5-4
size: -

CDR3: CASSQEMGTNTEAFF
DNA: TGCGCCAGCAGCCAAGAAATGGGGACTAACACTGAAGCTTTCTTT
J: TRBJ1-1
D: -
V: TRBV4-1
size: few

CDR3: CASSGLRGSEQFF
DNA: TGTGCCAGCAGTGGCCTAAGGGGAAGTGAGCAGTTCTTC
J: TRBJ2-1
D: -
V: TRBV2
size: -

CDR3: CASSEGQDYGYTF
DNA: TGTGCCAGCTCAGAAGGACAGGACTATGGCTACACCTTC
J: TRBJ1-2
D: TRBD1
V: TRBV18
size: -

CDR3: CASSLSGGNEQFF
DNA: TGTGCCAGCAGCTTGTCAGGGGGCAATGAGCAGTTCTTC
J: TRBJ2-1
D: TRBD1
V: TRBV5-6
size: -